This TCR beta chain comes out of a study of shared clonotypes between healthy human individuals (dated by TCRdb to about 2020). Concerning the study at large: A few men and a couple of women, aged 18 to 49 years, made up the cohort. To estimate repertoire size and how much clonotypes are shared between individuals, the study performed deep sequencing of blood TCR repertoires from five healthy adults. To increase sequencing depth and limit assay-specific biases, TCR repertoire library preparation and sequencing were carried out by different laboratories using diverse techniques. Each donor's leukapheresis produced roughly between about 0.85 and 10 billion PBMCs. For each donor, CD4 naive and CD4 memory were each given three plates, CD8 naive was given two plates, and CD8 memory was given one plate.

Broad study findings and their caveats: Pairwise subsampling led to the expectation that sequencing depth would affect the degree of clonotype sharing among donors. Naive subsets generally had larger estimated clonotype richness than memory subsets. Because the study included a small number of donors, the genetic and exposure-history diversity represented was limited. About 5% of naive CD4, around 4% of naive CD8, 2.3% of memory CD4, and roughly 0.4% of memory CD8 clonotypes were shared across a few donors. Even with the large sequencing depth, rarefaction of the sorted-subset datasets indicated that sequencing was incomplete. Sampling was limited to blood, and TCR repertoires in tissue likely differ from TCR repertoires in blood. Compared with non-shared clonotypes, the clonotypes found in all four sorted-subset donors had higher generation probabilities.

CD8 naive samples were CD45RO-negative cells positively selected for CCR7, giving a CD45RA+CCR7+ population that excluded TemRA cells. Donors were healthy HIV-negative adults with no recently reported acute infections or vaccinations. All donors were Caucasian adults living in Nashville, Tennessee, USA. Blood was collected by leukapheresis, and PBMCs were isolated by Ficoll-Histopaque density gradient centrifugation and then cryopreserved in liquid nitrogen vapor phase. Purity and quantity of every magnetically sorted T cell population were checked by analytical flow cytometry. Each sorted fraction had its genomic DNA isolated and then quantified by UV absorbance on a Nanodrop 2000c. Using the deep immunoSEQ assay, TCR CDR3 regions were amplified from genomic DNA by multiplex PCR. For each cell subset, the extracted genomic DNA was distributed evenly across all wells of several immunoSEQ 96-well plates, and each plate served as one replicate. For sorted subsets, around 200 ng genomic DNA, equal to 30,000 to 35,000 T cell genomes, was loaded into each replicate PCR. The purified libraries were quantified using a Qubit 3.0 fluorometer, sized with a Bioanalyzer 2100, and then quantified again using the KAPA Library Quantification kit. Each immunoSEQ 96-well plate was sequenced on its own single-read 150-cycle Illumina NextSeq 550 flow cell. As for the original processing: The immunoSEQ output contained only junctional sequences without quality scores, so filtering could not match that applied to full-length reads. Sequences were annotated with PyIR, a Python wrapper for IgBLAST v1.9, and V/J genes and CDR3 were assigned using IMGT germline references. Reads with weak V/J assignments (E-value above 1e-6), missing CDR3, stop codons, out-of-frame junctions, or ambiguous translated residues were removed. A V3J clonotype was defined by an identical inferred V gene, J gene, and CDR3 amino acid sequence. Percentage overlap between repertoires was computed as shared unique clonotypes divided by the size of the smaller repertoire. Three approaches were used to assess repertoire richness: RTK rarefaction, the Chao1 estimator, and Recon v2.1 estimates of unobserved clonotypes. Generation probabilities for all TCRbeta clonotypes obtained by the gDNA method from several donors were computed using OLGA. TCRdb carries this immuneACCESS record with in-frame sequences only. Its versions omit some clonotypes, under half of them owing to an unresolved V gene in the studies checked, with the rest unexplained. V, J and clone size derive from that table, while D and trimming were established from the DNA sequence. The sample table shows under 700,000 clones, and roughly 95% are seen once. Over 0.1% of the sample rests with the top ten.

From V the trimming removes 7 bases and from J it removes 0 bases, while the gene matches leave 7 bases of the junction unaccounted for. The germline V gene encodes CDR1 LNHNV and CDR2 YYDKDF (reference sequence). The CDR3 holds 15 amino acids from the cysteine to the phenylalanine. The entry retains the CDR3 DNA only, 45 bases that are in frame from base 1. With respect to this clone: It lacks a known antigen. No per-base quality is available; no much larger clone lies one base away.

The chain couples TRBV15 to TRBJ1-1; 8 nucleotides in the junction match TRBD1. The specimen sequenced was naive CD8+ T cells sorted from blood. The sample's cell subset or site label is to be understood as: CD45RA+CCR7+. The receptor's source is a woman between 25 and 40 years old in good health. The CDR3 in this case is CATNPRTGMNTEAFF. The sequence in DNA is TGTGCCACCAACCCTCGGACAGGGATGAACACTGAAGCTTTCTTT.